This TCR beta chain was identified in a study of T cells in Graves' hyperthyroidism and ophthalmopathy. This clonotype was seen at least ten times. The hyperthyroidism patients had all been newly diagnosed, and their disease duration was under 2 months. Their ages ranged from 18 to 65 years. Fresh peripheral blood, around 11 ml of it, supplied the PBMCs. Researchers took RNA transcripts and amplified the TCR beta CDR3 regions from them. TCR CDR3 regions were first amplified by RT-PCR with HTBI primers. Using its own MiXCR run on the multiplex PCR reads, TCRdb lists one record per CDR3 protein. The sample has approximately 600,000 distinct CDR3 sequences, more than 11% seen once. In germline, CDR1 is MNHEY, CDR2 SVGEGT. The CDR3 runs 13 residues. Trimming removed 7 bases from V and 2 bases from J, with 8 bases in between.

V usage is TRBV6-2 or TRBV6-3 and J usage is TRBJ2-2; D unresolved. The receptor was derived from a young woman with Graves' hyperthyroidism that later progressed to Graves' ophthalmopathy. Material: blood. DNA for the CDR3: TGTGCCAGCACCAGCAGAAACACCGGGGAGCTGTTTTTT. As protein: CASTSRNTGELFF.